These 8 T cell receptor beta chains came from one sample sequenced in a study of shared clonotypes between healthy human individuals (dated by TCRdb to about 2020). Libraries came from the immunoSEQ multiplex PCR assay. TCRdb mirrors the immuneACCESS table, restricted to in-frame sequences. Some clones are absent from its copies; in checked studies, under half trace to an unresolved V gene, and the reason for the others is unknown. This sample lists around 1,100,000 clones; roughly 77% were detected once. The ten top clones hold more than 0.85% of the sample. The sequenced material came from memory CD4+ T cells from PBMCs. The sample's cell subset or site label, decoded: CD45RA-negative fraction. All receptors come from a man younger than 35 in good health. Some clones in this sample may be carry-over from other donors' samples.

Comment on this clone: Other DNA sequences within the sample encode an identical CDR3. The rearrangement uses TRBV7-9 and TRBJ1-3; tentatively, D is TRBD1 (5 bases). Trimming removed 2 bases from V and 4 bases from J, with 9 bases in between. The CDR3 extends over 14 amino acids. The V gene's germline CDR1 is SEHNR and CDR2 FQNEAQ (reference sequence). The CDR3 loop reads CASSLQGAGNTIYF. The CDR3 nucleotides are TGTGCCAGCAGCTTACAAGGGGCCGGAAACACCATATATTTT.

This chain joins TRBV19 and TRBJ2-3; 8 positions agree with TRBD1. V dropped 6 bases and J dropped 4; count of bases not matched to a gene: 9. The CDR3 is made up of 15 amino acids. Looked up from germline, CDR1 is LNHDA and CDR2 is SQIVND (reference sequence). This CDR3 is CASSPRTGQADTQYF. CDR3 nucleotides: TGTGCCAGTAGCCCGAGGACAGGGCAGGCAGATACGCAGTATTTT.

The chain carries TRBV5-4 and TRBJ2-6, with D possibly matching TRBD2 (7 bases). This CDR3 has 15 amino acids. The V end lost 4 bases, the J end lost 8 bases, and 16 bases lay between the germline ends. The germline CDR1 and CDR2 sequences are SGHNT and YYREEE (reference sequence). The CDR3 bases are TGTGCCAGCAGCCGGGGGGCTACCGAATCCAACGTCCTGACTTTC. Translating gives CASSRGATESNVLTF.

Notes on this clone: A far larger clone differs by one base, so this is likely a read error. In the same sample, other DNA sequences code for this CDR3. The V and J genes are TRBV28 and TRBJ1-2; D perhaps matches TRBD1 (5 bases). Deletions cut 3 bases from V and 4 bases from J, with 6 bases between. CDR3 length: 12 residues. CDR1 is MDHEN and CDR2 is SYDVKM in the germline V gene. CDR3 in amino acids: CASSFDSYGYTF. CDR3 nucleotides: TGTGCCAGCAGTTTCGACAGCTATGGCTACACCTTC.

This clone has at least ten counts. The chain couples TRBV28 to TRBJ1-1, with 7 bases aligning to TRBD1. The V gene end was trimmed by 6 bases and the J gene end by 5 bases; junction bases not matched to a gene: 15. The CDR3 consists of 16 residues. Germline lookup yields CDR1 MDHEN and CDR2 SYDVKM. The CDR3: CASSTRGAGGRTEAFF. CDR3 DNA sequence: TGTGCCAGCAGCACAAGGGGGGCAGGGGGGAGGACTGAAGCTTTCTTT.

The chain recombines TRBV7-6 with TRBJ2-5, with TRBD2 as a possible D gene (6 bases). CDR1 SGHVS and CDR2 FNYEAQ come from the germline V gene. The CDR3 has 13 amino acids. The V and J ends lost 5 bases and 9 bases respectively, with 16 bases between them. The CDR3 DNA reads as TGTGCCAGCAGCCCCGGGGGACCCGGGGCCCAGTACTTC. It encodes CASSPGGPGAQYF.

This clone turned up a few times. V and J are TRBV9 and TRBJ2-5; perhaps D is TRBD1 or TRBD2 (5 bases each). The CDR3 totals 14 residues. The V gene's germline CDR1 is SGDLS and CDR2 YYNGEE. Between the trimmed V and J ends, which lost 3 bases and 3 bases, there was a span of 12 bases. The CDR3 coding sequence is TGTGCCAGCAGCGCCGGGGCTCCAAAAGAGACCCAGTACTTC. Its translation: CASSAGAPKETQYF.

As for this clone: A single base separates this from a much larger clone, so it may be a read error. V usage is TRBV29-1 and J usage is TRBJ1-2, with D possibly TRBD1 on 6 matching bases. Trimming took 7 bases from V and 3 from J, leaving 15 bases between them. CDR1 and CDR2 (germline): SQVTM, ANQGSEA. This CDR3 has 13 residues. The DNA of the CDR3 is TGCAGCGCTATAGAGACAGGTGACTATGGCTACACCTTC. Protein product: CSAIETGDYGYTF.